The clone carrying this T cell receptor beta chain was seen ten or more times. What it binds is not known. Amplified TCR beta CDR3 regions derived from RNA transcripts. TCR CDR3 underwent first-round RT-PCR with the HTBI primer set. Each CDR3 protein is one row after TCRdb ran MiXCR on the multiplex PCR reads. The data contain roughly 200,000 distinct CDR3 sequences, around 20% of them singletons. This specimen belongs to a study of T cells in Graves' hyperthyroidism and ophthalmopathy. Each diagnosis drew on symptoms, thyroxine, TRAb, thyroid ultrasound and orbital computed tomography findings. CDR3 length: 15 amino acids. Overall study findings and caveats: Ophthalmopathy could be told apart from stable hyperthyroidism with a 13 V-J model. Blood held most thyroid clonotypes expanded above 0.001 frequency.

Sequences were obtained from blood. The origin of this receptor is a man aged 40-49 years with Graves' hyperthyroidism. V usage is TRBV3-2 and J usage is TRBJ1-1. TRBV3-2 is deemed a pseudogene. CDR3 in DNA: TGTGCCAGCAGCCAACAGGGGAGGGCGAACACTGAAGCTTTCTTT. Amino acid sequence: CASSQQGRANTEAFF.